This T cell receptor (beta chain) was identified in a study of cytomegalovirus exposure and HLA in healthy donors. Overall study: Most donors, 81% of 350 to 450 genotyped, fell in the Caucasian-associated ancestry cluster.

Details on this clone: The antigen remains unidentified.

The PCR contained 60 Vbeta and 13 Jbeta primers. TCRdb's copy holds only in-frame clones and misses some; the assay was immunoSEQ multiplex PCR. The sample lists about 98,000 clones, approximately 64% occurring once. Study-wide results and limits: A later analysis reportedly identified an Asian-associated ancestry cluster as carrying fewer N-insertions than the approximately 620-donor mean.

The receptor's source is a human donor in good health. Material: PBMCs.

The CDR3 protein is CASSQARDKAYEQYF. The CDR3 DNA reads as TGTGCCAGCAGCCAAGCCCGGGACAAAGCCTACGAGCAGTACTTC. The chain uses TRBV4-2 and TRBJ2-7, with a weak D call TRBD1 (6 bases). Per germline, CDR1 LGHNA and CDR2 YNFKEQ. With 1 base removed from V and 2 bases from J, the gap between germline ends came to 12 bases. The CDR3 is made up of 15 amino acids.